A single sample gave rise to the 21 T cell receptor beta chains below, sequenced in a study of blood T cells in healthy people across ages. Next came a second PCR, run for about 7 to 12 cycles, which used a sample-barcoded 5' primer along with a J-beta primer mix. TCRdb re-derived calls from the 5' RACE reads in MiXCR, one entry per CDR3 protein. The table has about 1.6 million distinct CDR3 sequences, around 36% seen once. Source material: blood. These receptors were collected from a woman aged 25 to 39 in good health.

In regard to this clonotype: The junction shows a germline mismatch at one end, possibly a read error. The CDR3 DNA sequence: TGTACCAGCAGCGTAGGAGGGGCTGGAAACACCATATATTTT. It translates to CTSSVGGAGNTIYF. The rearrangement uses TRBV9 and TRBJ1-3; possibly TRBD1 for D (5 bases). Germline loops: CDR1 SGDLS, CDR2 YYNGEE. There are 14 residues in the CDR3.

V and J are TRBV20-1 and TRBJ2-7, with D perhaps matching TRBD1 (6 bases). Germline lookup yields CDR1 DFQATT and CDR2 SNEGSKA (reference sequence). V dropped 4 bases and J dropped 4 bases, with 17 bases sitting between them. The CDR3 runs to 14 residues. CDR3 region: CSAMLRDKGYEQYF. The CDR3 DNA sequence: TGCAGTGCTATGTTACGGGACAAGGGGTACGAGCAGTACTTC.

For this clonotype: A junction boundary mismatches the germline segment, possibly from a read error. The chain combines TRBV6-6 with TRBJ1-2; D is possibly TRBD1 (5 bases). CDR3 length: 15 amino acids. Germline assignment: CDR1 MNHNY and CDR2 SVGAGI (reference sequence). CDR3 bases: TGTACCAGCAGCCTCCCCGACAGAGCTAACTATGGCTACACCTTC. Its protein is CTSSLPDRANYGYTF.

This clonotype has a count of ten or more. The rearrangement joins TRBV7-2 to TRBJ2-1, with D tentatively TRBD1 (5 bases). The CDR3 is 15 amino acids. The V end lost 4 bases, the J end lost 3 bases, and 13 bases lay between the germline ends. The germline V gene encodes CDR1 SGHTA and CDR2 FQGNSA. This chain's CDR3 is CASSSRGIDYNEQFF. The DNA of the CDR3 is TGTGCCAGCAGCTCAAGGGGTATTGACTACAATGAGCAGTTCTTC.

The chain carries TRBV14 and TRBJ2-1; D is ambiguous. This CDR3 comprises 12 residues. Between the trimmed V and J ends, which lost 2 bases and 9 bases, there was a span of 8 bases. Germline V CDR1 and CDR2: SGHDN, FVKESK. The DNA of the CDR3 is TGTGCCAGCAGCCAAACAGAGTTTGAGCAGTTCTTC. Amino acids: CASSQTEFEQFF.

This clonotype was found a few times. The chain has TRBV28 and TRBJ2-7; TRBD1 matches 9 bases. Trimming cost V 1 base and J 2 bases; bases outside gene matches: 0. This CDR3 is built from 14 residues. CDR1 and CDR2 (germline): MDHEN, SYDVKM. This chain's CDR3 is CASSLYRGPYEQYF. In DNA, the CDR3 is TGTGCCAGCAGTTTATACAGGGGGCCCTACGAGCAGTACTTC.

This clonotype was detected a few times. This chain uses TRBV7-2 with TRBJ2-7; 10 bases align to TRBD1. The germline V gene has CDR1 SGHTA and CDR2 FQGNSA. This CDR3 has 15 amino acids. V was pared by 4 bases and J by 0 bases, with 3 bases of the junction left unmatched. CDR3 DNA sequence: TGTGCCAGCAGCTGGGGACAGGGGCCCTCCTACGAGCAGTACTTC. It encodes CASSWGQGPSYEQYF. Full variable domain (missing parts from reference TRBV7-2 and TRBJ2-7): GAGVSQSPSNKVTEKGKDVELRCDPISGHTALYWYRQSLGQGLEFLIYFQGNSAPDKSGLPSDRFSAERTGGSVSTLTIQRTQQEDSAVYLCASSWGQGPSYEQYFGPGTRLTVT.

The V gene is TRBV4-2, the J gene TRBJ2-5; D not certain. V shed 0 bases and J shed 7 bases, with 15 bases lying between them. There are 15 residues in the CDR3. The V gene's germline CDR1 is LGHNA and CDR2 YNFKEQ. The CDR3 sequence is CASSQDVSNPGTQYF. The CDR3 DNA reads TGTGCCAGCAGCCAAGATGTCAGTAACCCAGGGACCCAGTACTTC.

V usage is TRBV30 and J usage is TRBJ1-1; tentative D call: TRBD1 (5 bases). CDR3 length: 13 residues. Germline-derived CDR1 and CDR2 are GTSNPN and SVGIG (reference sequence). V was pared by 4 bases and J by 7 bases, with 16 bases between. CDR3 bases: TGTGCCTGGATGGTGGGGCTGAAGGGTGAAGCTTTCTTT. Protein: CAWMVGLKGEAFF.

This sequence joins TRBV5-1 and TRBJ2-7, with 8 nucleotides matching TRBD1. V was clipped by 0 bases and J by 3 bases; unmatched bases: 2. The CDR3 sequence is 14 residues long. The germline CDR1 and CDR2 sequences are SGHRS and YFSETQ. The CDR3 protein is CASSLEGTGYEQYF. CDR3 DNA sequence: TGCGCCAGCAGCTTGGAGGGGACAGGCTACGAGCAGTACTTC.

This rearrangement joins TRBV18 to TRBJ2-6; TRBD2 might be the D (5 bases). The germline V gene has CDR1 KGHSH and CDR2 LQKENI. V lost 1 base and J lost 1, with 11 bases in between. The CDR3 has 17 residues. The CDR3 bases are TGTGCCAGCTCACCACGCTCGGGGATTTCTGGGGCCAACGTCCTGACTTTC. It translates to CASSPRSGISGANVLTF.

This clonotype was counted between two and nine times. V gene TRBV6-5 combines with J gene TRBJ2-7; 9 bases agree with TRBD1. V gave up 6 bases and J gave up 5 bases; unmatched junction bases: 11. The CDR3 is made up of 15 amino acids. CDR1 is MNHEY, CDR2 SVGAGI, per germline. The CDR3 DNA reads as TGTGCCAGCAGCCCCCCGGGACAGGGTTACAACGAGCAGTACTTC. Translated: CASSPPGQGYNEQYF.

The genes are TRBV6-1 and TRBJ2-5, with TRBD2 identical over 12 bases. This CDR3 region has 16 residues. V lost 6 bases to trimming and J lost 3 bases; unmatched junction nucleotides: 8. The germline V gene encodes CDR1 MNHNS and CDR2 SASEGT. The CDR3 bases are TGTGCCAGCAGAAGACTAGCGGGGGACTTAGAAGAGACCCAGTACTTC. Its protein is CASRRLAGDLEETQYF.

The chain links TRBV11-2 to TRBJ2-7; 8 nucleotides agree with TRBD1. Germline values: CDR1 SGHAT, CDR2 FQNNGV. The CDR3 loop spans 15 amino acids. The trim removed 5 bases at V and 3 bases at J, leaving 9 bases unmatched. In DNA, the CDR3 is TGTGCCAGCAGCGCCAGGACAGGGCCGGGCTACGAGCAGTACTTC. Translating it yields CASSARTGPGYEQYF.

This chain uses TRBV20-1 with TRBJ1-1; D remains unclear. The CDR3 sequence is 11 residues long. Germline V gene data show CDR1 as DFQATT and CDR2 as SNEGSKA (reference sequence). V lost 6 bases, J lost 6 bases, and 11 bases lay in between. The CDR3 DNA follows: TGCAGTGCAGAGGTAGGCGCTGAAGCTTTCTTT. It translates to CSAEVGAEAFF.

V usage is TRBV9 and J usage is TRBJ2-2, with 10 bases identical to TRBD2. Germline CDR1 is SGDLS and CDR2 is YYNGEE. J was trimmed by 1 base and V by 5 bases; bases with no gene match: 5. This CDR3 comprises 16 residues. The CDR3 is CASSPSGRGNTGELFF. DNA for the CDR3: TGTGCCAGCAGTCCAAGCGGGAGGGGGAACACCGGGGAGCTGTTTTTT.

The chain joins TRBV18 to TRBJ1-5, with D hard to call. This CDR3 comprises 13 residues. The germline gives CDR1 KGHSH, CDR2 LQKENI. Trimming left V 3 bases short and J 6 bases short, with 9 bases between. CDR3 coding DNA: TGTGCCAGCTCACCGAGCGCCCTTCAGCCCCAGCATTTT. Its translation is CASSPSALQPQHF.

The chain recombines TRBV20-1 with TRBJ2-1; 10 positions match TRBD2. The CDR3 length is 14 residues. In germline, CDR1 is DFQATT, CDR2 SNEGSKA (reference sequence). J lost 10 bases, V lost 3 bases, and 9 bases had no gene match. The CDR3 loop is CSASRTSGSNEQFF. DNA of the CDR3: TGCAGTGCTAGTCGGACTAGCGGATCCAACGAGCAGTTCTTC.

Of note for this clonotype: With a much larger clone just one base away, this may be a read error. The V gene is TRBV4-1, the J gene TRBJ2-1, with TRBD1 matching over 7 bases. CDR3 length: 17 amino acids. The ends lost 4 bases at V and 0 bases at J; junction bases unmatched: 9. Germline CDR1 and CDR2: MGHRA and YSYEKL. Here the CDR3 reads CASSLDPRDSSYNEQFF. The CDR3, as DNA: TGCGCCAGCAGCCTGGACCCCCGGGACAGCTCCTACAATGAGCAGTTCTTC.

V gene TRBV9 combines with J gene TRBJ1-1; a weak D match, TRBD1 (6 bases). The V end was cut by 4 bases, the J end by 1 base, with 17 bases between. Germline lookup yields CDR1 SGDLS and CDR2 YYNGEE. This CDR3 contains 16 residues. As DNA, the CDR3 is TGTGCCAGCAGCATGGGGACACCGAGGGGGAACACTGAAGCTTTCTTT. Translating gives CASSMGTPRGNTEAFF.

Note on this clonotype: A read error may explain this, as a much larger clone is one base away. J is TRBJ2-4 and V is TRBV29-1, with D unresolved. The closer fit of TRBJ2-7 to the DNA end suggests the J call may be wrong. CDR3 length: 12 residues. CDR1 is SQVTM and CDR2 is ANQGSEA in the germline V gene. The DNA for the CDR3 is TGCAGCGTTGCGACCCCTTGGGGCGAGCAGTACTTC. This translates into CSVATPWGEQYF.